A selection of T cell receptor beta chains follows, all from one sample in a study of blood T cell repertoires in COVID-19. Produced via immunoSEQ multiplex PCR; TCRdb's table is partial and in-frame only. Of 180,000 or so clones in the sample, 70% to 90% were seen once. Material: peripheral blood. Receptors were obtained from a man in his late teens or twenties with acute or convalescent COVID-19. CDR3s include the opening cysteine and the closing phenylalanine or tryptophan. The D gene is left open where the match is weak. Only part of the rows carry a size: once, few, many, or a class if the clone is expanded.

d_gene: .; abundance: .; j_gene: TRBJ1-2; v_gene: TRBV4-1; CDR3aa: CASSQGRESYGYTF; CDR3nt: TGCGCCAGCAGCCAAGGAAGGGAGAGCTATGGCTACACCTTC
d_gene: .; abundance: .; j_gene: TRBJ2-2; v_gene: TRBV5-1; CDR3aa: CASSRDGTGELFF; CDR3nt: TGCGCCAGCAGCCGGGATGGGACCGGGGAGCTGTTTTTT
d_gene: .; abundance: .; j_gene: TRBJ1-6; v_gene: TRBV18; CDR3aa: CASSTVSSYNSPLHF; CDR3nt: TGTGCCAGCTCGACAGTAAGCTCCTATAATTCACCCCTCCACTTT
d_gene: .; abundance: .; j_gene: TRBJ1-6; v_gene: TRBV2; CDR3aa: CASTPLGSNNSPLHF; CDR3nt: TGTGCCAGCACTCCATTAGGGAGCAATAATTCACCCCTCCACTTT
d_gene: .; abundance: once; j_gene: TRBJ1-6; v_gene: TRBV5-1; CDR3aa: CASSLGHRENSPLHF; CDR3nt: TGCGCCAGCAGCTTGGGCCACAGGGAGAATTCACCCCTCCACTTT
d_gene: .; abundance: .; j_gene: TRBJ2-7; v_gene: TRBV2; CDR3aa: CASRINGIYEQYF; CDR3nt: TGTGCCAGCAGAATAAACGGGATATACGAGCAGTACTTC
d_gene: .; abundance: .; j_gene: TRBJ2-7; v_gene: TRBV5-8; CDR3aa: CASRIGQPSSYEQYF; CDR3nt: TGTGCCAGCAGGATCGGACAGCCGAGCTCCTACGAGCAGTACTTC
d_gene: .; abundance: once; j_gene: TRBJ1-1; v_gene: TRBV13; CDR3aa: CASVGGNTEAFF; CDR3nt: TGTGCCAGCGTAGGGGGTAACACTGAAGCTTTCTTT
d_gene: .; abundance: .; j_gene: TRBJ1-5; v_gene: TRBV19; CDR3aa: CASRPEQGSNQPQHF; CDR3nt: TGTGCCAGTAGGCCAGAACAGGGTAGCAATCAGCCCCAGCATTTT
d_gene: .; abundance: .; j_gene: TRBJ2-1; v_gene: TRBV18; CDR3aa: CASSELRDEQFF; CDR3nt: TGTGCCAGCTCAGAACTACGGGATGAGCAGTTCTTC
d_gene: .; abundance: .; j_gene: TRBJ2-7; v_gene: TRBV24-1; CDR3aa: CATEDGSSYEQYF; CDR3nt: TGTGCCACTGAGGACGGGAGCTCCTACGAGCAGTACTTC
d_gene: TRBD1; abundance: .; j_gene: TRBJ1-4; v_gene: TRBV25-1; CDR3aa: CASSERGGGFNEKLFF; CDR3nt: TGTGCCAGCAGTGAGCGAGGAGGGGGCTTTAATGAAAAACTGTTTTTT
d_gene: .; abundance: few; j_gene: TRBJ1-5; v_gene: TRBV7-2; CDR3aa: CARRQLYSNQPQHF; CDR3nt: TGTGCCAGGAGACAGTTATATAGCAATCAGCCCCAGCATTTT
d_gene: TRBD1; abundance: .; j_gene: TRBJ2-5; v_gene: TRBV7-9; CDR3aa: CASSLTGTGIEETQYF; CDR3nt: TGTGCCAGCAGCTTAACAGGGACAGGGATTGAAGAGACCCAGTACTTC
d_gene: TRBD1; abundance: .; j_gene: TRBJ1-5; v_gene: TRBV7-9; CDR3aa: CASSRQGSNQPQHF; CDR3nt: TGTGCCAGCAGCCGACAGGGAAGCAATCAGCCCCAGCATTTT
d_gene: .; abundance: .; j_gene: TRBJ2-5; v_gene: TRBV23-1; CDR3aa: CASSQSCGRGGGQETQYF; CDR3nt: TGCGCCAGCAGTCAATCCTGTGGTAGAGGGGGGGGCCAAGAGACCCAGTACTTC
d_gene: TRBD2; abundance: .; j_gene: TRBJ2-3; v_gene: TRBV30; CDR3aa: CAWSSLGGGATDTQYF; CDR3nt: TGTGCCTGGAGTTCCCTCGGCGGGGGAGCCACAGATACGCAGTATTTT
d_gene: .; abundance: .; j_gene: TRBJ1-5; v_gene: TRBV19; CDR3aa: CASSGNSRSNQPQHF; CDR3nt: TGTGCCAGTAGCGGGAATTCCCGGAGCAATCAGCCCCAGCATTTT
d_gene: .; abundance: .; j_gene: TRBJ1-2; v_gene: TRBV30; CDR3aa: CAWSVQVGGYTF; CDR3nt: TGTGCCTGGAGTGTACAGGTGGGAGGCTACACCTTC
d_gene: .; abundance: .; j_gene: TRBJ1-6; v_gene: TRBV7-9; CDR3aa: CASSLGNPGSPLHF; CDR3nt: TGTGCCAGCAGCTTAGGGAACCCGGGATCACCCCTCCACTTT
d_gene: .; abundance: .; j_gene: TRBJ1-5; v_gene: TRBV5-4; CDR3aa: CASSHPVGGAQQPQHF; CDR3nt: TGTGCCAGCAGCCACCCAGTAGGGGGGGCTCAGCAGCCCCAGCATTTT
d_gene: .; abundance: .; j_gene: TRBJ2-2; v_gene: TRBV6-1; CDR3aa: CASSEFRTSVTGELFF; CDR3nt: TGTGCCAGCAGTGAATTTAGGACATCTGTCACCGGGGAGCTGTTTTTT
d_gene: .; abundance: .; j_gene: TRBJ1-6; v_gene: TRBV5-1; CDR3aa: CASSATGQINSPLHF; CDR3nt: TGCGCCAGCAGCGCCACGGGACAAATTAATTCACCCCTCCACTTT
d_gene: TRBD2; abundance: .; j_gene: TRBJ2-5; v_gene: TRBV5-1; CDR3aa: CASSFQRGQETQYF; CDR3nt: TGCGCCAGCAGCTTTCAGCGGGGCCAAGAGACCCAGTACTTC
d_gene: TRBD1; abundance: .; j_gene: TRBJ1-5; v_gene: TRBV19; CDR3aa: CASSIFPGGLDQPQHF; CDR3nt: TGTGCCAGTAGTATTTTCCCAGGGGGGTTGGATCAGCCCCAGCATTTT
d_gene: .; abundance: .; j_gene: TRBJ2-3; v_gene: TRBV5-4; CDR3aa: CASSRDTLSTDTQYF; CDR3nt: TGTGCCAGCAGCCGGGACACCCTTAGCACAGATACGCAGTATTTT
d_gene: .; abundance: .; j_gene: TRBJ1-2; v_gene: TRBV19; CDR3aa: CASSSWFVPYSYGYTF; CDR3nt: TGTGCCAGTAGTAGTTGGTTCGTTCCCTACTCTTATGGCTACACCTTC
d_gene: TRBD1; abundance: .; j_gene: TRBJ1-1; v_gene: TRBV28; CDR3aa: CASRRRTGAFF; CDR3nt: TGTGCCAGCAGGCGGAGGACAGGGGCTTTCTTT
d_gene: TRBD1; abundance: many; j_gene: TRBJ1-3; v_gene: TRBV7-2; CDR3aa: CASTWTGSGNTIYF; CDR3nt: TGTGCCAGCACCTGGACAGGCTCTGGAAACACCATATATTTT
d_gene: .; abundance: .; j_gene: TRBJ1-2; v_gene: TRBV10-3; CDR3aa: CAISEYGNYGYTF; CDR3nt: TGTGCCATCAGTGAGTACGGGAACTATGGCTACACCTTC
d_gene: TRBD1; abundance: .; j_gene: TRBJ1-5; v_gene: TRBV7-8; CDR3aa: CASSPGYGTGHNQPQHF; CDR3nt: TGTGCCAGCAGCCCCGGTTACGGGACAGGGCACAATCAGCCCCAGCATTTT
d_gene: TRBD2; abundance: .; j_gene: TRBJ2-1; v_gene: TRBV6-5; CDR3aa: CASSPGGAYDEQFF; CDR3nt: TGTGCCAGCAGCCCCGGGGGGGCGTATGATGAGCAGTTCTTC
d_gene: TRBD1; abundance: .; j_gene: TRBJ2-2; v_gene: TRBV9; CDR3aa: CASSEGDSYTGELFF; CDR3nt: TGTGCCAGCAGCGAGGGGGACAGTTACACCGGGGAGCTGTTTTTT
d_gene: TRBD1; abundance: .; j_gene: TRBJ2-1; v_gene: TRBV7-9; CDR3aa: CASSPGTGVNEQFF; CDR3nt: TGTGCCAGCAGCCCAGGGACAGGTGTTAATGAGCAGTTCTTC
d_gene: TRBD2; abundance: .; j_gene: TRBJ2-5; v_gene: TRBV27; CDR3aa: CASTSLSGGPQLYQETQYF; CDR3nt: TGTGCCAGCACCTCACTTAGCGGGGGGCCCCAACTGTACCAAGAGACCCAGTACTTC
d_gene: TRBD2; abundance: once; j_gene: TRBJ2-1; v_gene: TRBV12-5; CDR3aa: CASGLVRASGWDYNEQFF; CDR3nt: TGTGCTAGTGGTTTGGTAAGGGCTAGCGGGTGGGACTACAATGAGCAGTTCTTC
d_gene: TRBD1; abundance: few; j_gene: TRBJ1-4; v_gene: TRBV10-1; CDR3aa: CASQRDRAEKLFF; CDR3nt: TGCGCCAGCCAAAGGGACAGGGCTGAAAAACTGTTTTTT
d_gene: .; abundance: .; j_gene: TRBJ2-1; v_gene: TRBV11-3; CDR3aa: CASSSRGENYNEQFF; CDR3nt: TGTGCCAGCAGCTCCAGGGGGGAGAACTACAATGAGCAGTTCTTC
d_gene: .; abundance: .; j_gene: TRBJ1-1; v_gene: TRBV9; CDR3aa: CASSVAGPVNTEAFF; CDR3nt: TGTGCCAGCAGCGTAGCCGGTCCTGTTAACACTGAAGCTTTCTTT
d_gene: TRBD2; abundance: .; j_gene: TRBJ2-4; v_gene: TRBV28; CDR3aa: CASRLAGGIGNIQYF; CDR3nt: TGTGCCAGCAGGCTAGCGGGGGGGATAGGAAACATTCAGTACTTC